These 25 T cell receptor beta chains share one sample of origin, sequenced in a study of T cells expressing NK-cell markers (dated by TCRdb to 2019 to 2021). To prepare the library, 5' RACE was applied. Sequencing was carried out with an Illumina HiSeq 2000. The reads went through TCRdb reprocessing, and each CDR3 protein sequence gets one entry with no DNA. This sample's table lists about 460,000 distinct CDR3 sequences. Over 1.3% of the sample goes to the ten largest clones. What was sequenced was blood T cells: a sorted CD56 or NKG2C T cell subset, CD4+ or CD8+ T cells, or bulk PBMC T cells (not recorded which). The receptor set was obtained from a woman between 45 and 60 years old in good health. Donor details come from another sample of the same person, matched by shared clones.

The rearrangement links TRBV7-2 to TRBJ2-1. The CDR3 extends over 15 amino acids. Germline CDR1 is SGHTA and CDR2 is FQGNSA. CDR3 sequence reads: CASSTIGTPNNEQFF.

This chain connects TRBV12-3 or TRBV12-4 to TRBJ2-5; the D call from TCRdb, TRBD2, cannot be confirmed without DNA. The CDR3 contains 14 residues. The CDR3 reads CASSGSGLQETQYF.

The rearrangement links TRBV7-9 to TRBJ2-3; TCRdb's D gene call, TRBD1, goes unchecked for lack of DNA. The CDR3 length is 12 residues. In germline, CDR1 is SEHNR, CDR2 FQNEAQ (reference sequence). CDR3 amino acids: CASLGRSDTQYF.

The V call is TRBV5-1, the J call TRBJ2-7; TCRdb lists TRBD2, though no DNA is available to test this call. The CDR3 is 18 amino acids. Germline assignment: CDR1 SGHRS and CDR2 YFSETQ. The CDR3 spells CASSLNPWTSGFSYEQYF.

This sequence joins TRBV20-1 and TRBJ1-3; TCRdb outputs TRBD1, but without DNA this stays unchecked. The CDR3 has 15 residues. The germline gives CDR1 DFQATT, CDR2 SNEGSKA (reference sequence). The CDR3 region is CSARRGVDSGNTIYF.

CDR3 amino acids: CSASEDGRAVTF. The chain joins TRBV20-1 to TRBJ1-2; TCRdb outputs TRBD1, but without DNA this stays unchecked. The CDR3 totals 12 residues. Germline lookup yields CDR1 DFQATT and CDR2 SNEGSKA (reference sequence).

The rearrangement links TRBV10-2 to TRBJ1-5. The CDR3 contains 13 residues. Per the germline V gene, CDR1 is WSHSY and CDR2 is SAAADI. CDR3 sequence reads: CASSEGGHQPQHF.

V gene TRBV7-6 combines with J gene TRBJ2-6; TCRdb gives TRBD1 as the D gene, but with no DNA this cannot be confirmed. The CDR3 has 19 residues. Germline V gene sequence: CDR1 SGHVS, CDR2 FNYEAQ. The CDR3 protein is CASSLGPGRSFSGANVLTF.

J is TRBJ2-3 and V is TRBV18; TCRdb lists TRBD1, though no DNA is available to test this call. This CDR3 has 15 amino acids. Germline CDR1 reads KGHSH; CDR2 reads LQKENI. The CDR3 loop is CASSPRQGRTDTQYF.

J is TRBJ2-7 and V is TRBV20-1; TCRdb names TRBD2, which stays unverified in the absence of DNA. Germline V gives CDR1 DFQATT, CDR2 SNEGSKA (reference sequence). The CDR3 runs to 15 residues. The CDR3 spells CSARAPAGGSYEQYF.

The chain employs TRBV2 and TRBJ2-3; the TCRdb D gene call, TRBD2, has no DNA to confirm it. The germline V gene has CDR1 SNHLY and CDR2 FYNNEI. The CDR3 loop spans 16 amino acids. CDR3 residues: CASRVGLAGSTDTQYF.

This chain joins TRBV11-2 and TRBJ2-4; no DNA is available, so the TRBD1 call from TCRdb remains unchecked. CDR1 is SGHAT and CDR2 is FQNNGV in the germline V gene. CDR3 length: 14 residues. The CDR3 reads CASSLVRRANIQYF.

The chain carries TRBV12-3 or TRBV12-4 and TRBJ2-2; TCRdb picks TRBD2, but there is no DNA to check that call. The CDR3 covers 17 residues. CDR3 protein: CASTTSPGTSNTGELFF.

The CDR3 loop is CASSLDLPYYYNEQFF. The chain couples TRBV7-2 to TRBJ2-1. Germline lookup yields CDR1 SGHTA and CDR2 FQGNSA. The CDR3 is 16 amino acids.

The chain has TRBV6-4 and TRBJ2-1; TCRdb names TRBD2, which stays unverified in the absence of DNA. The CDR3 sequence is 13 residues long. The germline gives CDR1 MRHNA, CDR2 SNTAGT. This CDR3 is CASSDSIGDPRFF.

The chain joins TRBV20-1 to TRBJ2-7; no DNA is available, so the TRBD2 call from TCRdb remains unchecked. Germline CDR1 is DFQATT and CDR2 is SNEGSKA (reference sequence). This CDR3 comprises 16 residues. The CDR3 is CSANRLAGGRAYEQYF.

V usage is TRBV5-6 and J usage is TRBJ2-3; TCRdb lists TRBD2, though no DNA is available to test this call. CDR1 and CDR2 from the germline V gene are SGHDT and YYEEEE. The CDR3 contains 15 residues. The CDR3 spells CASSSRKRGTDTQYF.

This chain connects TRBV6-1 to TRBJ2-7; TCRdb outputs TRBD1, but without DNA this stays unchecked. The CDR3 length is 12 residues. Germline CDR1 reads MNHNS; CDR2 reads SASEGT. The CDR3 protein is CASSPQFKEQYF.

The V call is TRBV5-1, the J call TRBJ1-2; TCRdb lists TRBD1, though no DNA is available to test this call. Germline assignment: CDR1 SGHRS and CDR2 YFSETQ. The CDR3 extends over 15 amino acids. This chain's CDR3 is CASRQGVERNYGYTF.

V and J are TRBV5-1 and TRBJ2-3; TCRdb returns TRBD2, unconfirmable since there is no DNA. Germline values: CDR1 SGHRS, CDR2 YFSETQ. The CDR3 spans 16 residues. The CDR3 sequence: CASRAPSGRAEDTQYF.

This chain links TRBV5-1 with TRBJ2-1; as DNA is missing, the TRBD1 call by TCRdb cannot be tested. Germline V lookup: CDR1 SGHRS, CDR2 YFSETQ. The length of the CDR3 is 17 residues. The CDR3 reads CASSSGLGQDPYNEQFF.

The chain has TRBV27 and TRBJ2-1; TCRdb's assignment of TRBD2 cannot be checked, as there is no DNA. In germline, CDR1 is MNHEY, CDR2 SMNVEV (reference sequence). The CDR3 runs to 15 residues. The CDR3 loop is CASSSPSGRSDEQFF.

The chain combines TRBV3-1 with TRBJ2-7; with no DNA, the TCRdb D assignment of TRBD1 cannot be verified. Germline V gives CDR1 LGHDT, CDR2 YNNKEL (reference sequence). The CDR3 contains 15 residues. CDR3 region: CASSQGPGGGYEQYF.

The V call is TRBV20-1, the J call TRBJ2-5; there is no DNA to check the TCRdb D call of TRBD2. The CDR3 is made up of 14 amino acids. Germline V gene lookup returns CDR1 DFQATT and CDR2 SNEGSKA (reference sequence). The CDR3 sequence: CSATTGTSLQTQYF.

The CDR3 is CASSTWTGVEGNQPQHF. The J gene is TRBJ1-5, the V gene TRBV7-9; TCRdb proposes TRBD1, but this gene call is untestable without DNA. The CDR3 is 17 amino acids. Germline CDR1 is SEHNR and CDR2 is FQNEAQ (reference sequence).